This T cell receptor beta chain is drawn from a study of Ad26.COV2.S vaccination and SARS-CoV-2 variants. General study findings and limits: For non-spike TCRs, breadth in vaccine recipients resembled that in placebo recipients.

Of note for this clone: Antigen unknown.

Documented treatment: over 15 received Ad26.COV2.S at low or high dose, single or two shots; 5 received placebo; per-sample allocation not given. Specimens were obtained on day 63 following the first vaccine or placebo injection. Measured with immunoSEQ multiplex PCR; TCRdb has only the in-frame clones, and not every one. The repertoire has about 440,000 clones, 90% of them found once; the top ten carry around 4.5%. The CDR3 sequence is 11 residues long. V gave up 3 bases and J gave up 4 bases, with 3 bases separating them. The germline V gene has CDR1 SGHDN and CDR2 FVKESK. The clonotype originates from a person aged 18-65 years who received the Ad26.COV2.S COVID-19 vaccine or a placebo. The starting material was peripheral blood, obtained in a trial of Ad26.COV2.S vaccine versus placebo. The rearrangement joins TRBV14 to TRBJ2-5; no reliable D call. CDR3 coding DNA: TGTGCCAGCAGCCAGTCAGAGACCCAGTACTTC. It translates to CASSQSETQYF.